Following are 17 T cell receptor beta chains from one sample sequenced in a study of persistence of HIV-infected CD4 T cells. Stimulation used 10 ug/mL lysate from CMV-infected fibroblasts. Responding CD4+ T cells were sorted by upregulation of both CD40 ligand and CD69. This was the immunoSEQ version 4 assay in survey mode. TCRdb keeps only in-frame clones here, not all; method: immunoSEQ multiplex PCR. The data hold roughly 5,300 clones, with around three fifths observed a single time. These receptors are not linked to any known antigen. Sequenced here: CD4+ T cells sorted from PBMCs after approximately 19-hour stimulation, sampled from a patient who received antiretroviral therapy. These receptors all stem from an adult man with HIV who was CMV-seropositive.

The chain couples TRBV19 to TRBJ2-7, with 9 nucleotides matching TRBD1. The CDR3 totals 15 residues. Germline CDR1 reads LNHDA; CDR2 reads SQIVND (reference sequence). J was trimmed by 6 bases and V by 5 bases; bases with no gene match: 11. CDR3 sequence (DNA): TGTGCCAGTAGTCCCTGGGGACAGGGAGCATCCGAGCAGTACTTC. The encoded protein is CASSPWGQGASEQYF.

The chain carries TRBV27 and TRBJ2-1; perhaps D is TRBD1 or TRBD2 (5 bases each). The CDR3 runs to 12 residues. Germline V gene sequence: CDR1 MNHEY, CDR2 SMNVEV (reference sequence). V gave up 4 bases and J gave up 12 bases, with 13 bases separating them. The CDR3 DNA is TGTGCCAGCAGTTCCAGGGATGGGAGGCAGTTCTTC. As protein: CASSSRDGRQFF.

Of note for this clone: One end of the junction does not line up with germline, which may come from a read error. The V and J genes are TRBV7-9 and TRBJ1-6; D might be TRBD1 (5 bases). CDR3 length: 13 residues. CDR1 SEHNR and CDR2 FQNEAQ come from the germline V gene (reference sequence). The CDR3 sequence: CASSSQGNSPLHF. Written as DNA, the CDR3 is TGTGCCAGCAGTTCGCAGGGAAATTCTCCCCTCCACTTT.

This clone was observed a few times. J is TRBJ1-1 and V is TRBV19; TRBD1 matches 9 bases. Trimming cost V 5 bases and J 4 bases; bases outside gene matches: 2. CDR3 length equals 13 residues. Germline-derived CDR1 and CDR2 are LNHDA and SQIVND (reference sequence). CDR3 sequence (DNA): TGTGCCAGTAGTTCGGACAGGGGCACTGAAGCTTTCTTT. Amino acids: CASSSDRGTEAFF.

This clone came up a few times. This chain links TRBV2 with TRBJ2-7; 11 bases match TRBD2. The CDR3 is 17 amino acids. Germline CDR1 is SNHLY and CDR2 is FYNNEI. The V and J ends lost 3 bases and 2 bases, in that order; junction bases with no gene match: 9. CDR3 region: CASSDGSGGANTYEQYF. CDR3 coding DNA: TGTGCCAGCAGTGACGGTAGCGGGGGGGCCAACACCTACGAGCAGTACTTC.

The J gene is TRBJ2-1, the V gene TRBV6-5; D unresolved. The CDR3 extends over 11 amino acids. Trimming stripped 6 bases from V and 10 bases from J, with 10 bases between. Germline loops: CDR1 MNHEY, CDR2 SVGAGI. Here the CDR3 DNA reads TGTGCCAGCAGAATCGTGGGGGAGCAGTTCTTC. Translating gives CASRIVGEQFF.

The chain is built from TRBV2 and TRBJ1-3; no reliable D call. CDR1 and CDR2 (germline): SNHLY, FYNNEI. This CDR3 comprises 14 residues. Trimming shortened V by 6 bases and J by 8 bases, and 17 bases separated the two germline ends. CDR3 protein: CASRGFIMADTIYF. In DNA, the CDR3 is TGTGCCAGCAGGGGATTTATTATGGCAGACACCATATATTTT.

This clone is labeled as medium-sized (0.01 to 0.1%). The chain combines TRBV12-5 with TRBJ2-1; 13 nucleotides line up with TRBD2. The germline V gene encodes CDR1 LGHNT and CDR2 FRNRAP. The CDR3 is made up of 16 amino acids. The V and J ends lost 4 bases and 3 bases, in that order; junction bases with no gene match: 3. In DNA, the CDR3 is TGTGCTAGTGGTTACCGACTAGCGGGGGGCTACAATGAGCAGTTCTTC. Translating it yields CASGYRLAGGYNEQFF.

V gene TRBV27 combines with J gene TRBJ1-5, with D unresolved. The CDR3 runs 14 residues. From germline, CDR1 is MNHEY and CDR2 SMNVEV (reference sequence). V dropped 6 bases and J dropped 1 base, with 10 bases sitting between them. The CDR3 loop reads CASRVHGSNQPQHF. In DNA, the CDR3 is TGTGCCAGCAGGGTACATGGGAGCAATCAGCCCCAGCATTTT.

To note about this clone: The sample holds other DNA sequences that translate to the same CDR3. The chain employs TRBV6-5 and TRBJ2-7; TRBD1 aligns across 10 bases. V trimming: 2 bases; J trimming: 4 bases; junction bases outside the gene matches: 2. The germline gives CDR1 MNHEY, CDR2 SVGAGI. The CDR3 is 14 amino acids. The CDR3 DNA reads TGTGCCAGCAGTTACCGGGACAGGGGTTACGAGCAGTACTTC. Protein: CASSYRDRGYEQYF.

The genes are TRBV18 and TRBJ2-7; the D is unclear. V was trimmed by 3 bases and J by 2 bases, leaving 11 bases between them. CDR1 and CDR2 from the germline V gene are KGHSH and LQKENI. The CDR3 is made up of 14 amino acids. The CDR3 reads CASSPVDGTYEQYF. In nucleotides, the CDR3 is TGTGCCAGCTCACCCGTGGACGGAACCTACGAGCAGTACTTC.

The chain is built from TRBV7-8 and TRBJ2-3; 10 bases match TRBD2. Per germline, CDR1 SGHVS and CDR2 FQNEAQ. The CDR3 covers 15 residues. V shed 5 bases, J shed 0 bases, and the junction held 2 bases outside the gene matches. CDR3 in DNA: TGTGCCAGCAGCAAGCGGGGGGGCAGCACAGATACGCAGTATTTT. Its translation: CASSKRGGSTDTQYF.

This clone was seen only once. This rearrangement joins TRBV3-1 (or the pseudogene TRBV3-2) to TRBJ1-1; D unclear. Per the germline V gene, CDR1 is LGHDT and CDR2 is YNNKEL (reference sequence). CDR3 length: 14 residues. The V end lost 1 base, the J end lost 0 bases, and 6 bases lay between the germline ends. Written as DNA, the CDR3 is TGTGCCAGCAGCCAAGTCGGCGTGAACACTGAAGCTTTCTTT. Its translation: CASSQVGVNTEAFF.

The V call is TRBV14, the J call TRBJ2-5, with D possibly matching TRBD1 (6 bases). Deletions cut 2 bases from V and 1 base from J, with 8 bases between. Germline CDR1 and CDR2: SGHDN and FVKESK. The CDR3 runs to 14 residues. The CDR3 is CASSQNRAQETQYF. The CDR3 region has the DNA TGTGCCAGCAGCCAAAACAGGGCCCAAGAGACCCAGTACTTC.

This clone was picked up a small number of times. V is TRBV6-2 or TRBV6-3 and J is TRBJ2-7; D uncertain. The CDR3 has 15 residues. Trimming left V 2 bases short and J 5 bases short, with 16 bases between. Germline V gene lookup returns CDR1 MNHEY and CDR2 SVGEGT. The CDR3 bases are TGTGCCAGCAGTTACGGTATGGCAGGCGAACACGAGCAGTACTTC. Protein: CASSYGMAGEHEQYF.

This clone was found once. J is TRBJ2-3 and V is TRBV24-1; 7 bases map to TRBD1. CDR3 size: 18 residues. V shed 4 bases and J 4 bases; nucleotides not matched to a gene: 16. CDR1 and CDR2 from the germline V gene are KGHDR and SFDVKD. In DNA, the CDR3 is TGTGCCACCAGTGACCCCAGACCCGACAGGGCAGTGGCAGATACGCAGTATTTT. Translated: CATSDPRPDRAVADTQYF.

The rearrangement uses TRBV15 and TRBJ2-7, with TRBD1 identical over 9 bases. The J segment lost 3 bases and the V segment lost 0 bases, leaving 6 bases of the junction unmatched. CDR3 size: 16 residues. Germline-derived CDR1 and CDR2 are LNHNV and YYDKDF (reference sequence). The CDR3 nucleotides are TGTGCCACCAGCAGAGAGCAGACAGGGGGTAGCTACGAGCAGTACTTC. It is translated as CATSREQTGGSYEQYF. The entire variable domain, with the rest obtained from reference TRBV15 and TRBJ2-7, is as follows: DAMVIQNPRYQVTQFGKPVTLSCSQTLNHNVMYWYQQKSSQAPKLLFHYYDKDFNNEADTPDNFQSRRPNTSFCFLDIRSPGLGDTAMYLCATSREQTGGSYEQYFGPGTRLTVT.